This TCR beta chain is drawn from a study of T cell changes during pregnancy in multiple sclerosis. The repertoire was sequenced with immunoSEQ multiplex PCR; TCRdb's copy has only in-frame clones and lacks some. The sample carries 50,000 to 60,000 clones, about nine tenths recorded once. The CDR3 consists of 15 residues. V was pared by 4 bases and J by 4 bases, with 8 bases of the junction left unmatched. CDR1 LGHNA and CDR2 YSLEER come from the germline V gene. The starting material was CD4+ T cells from peripheral blood mononuclear cells, obtained in the third trimester of pregnancy. The receptor was isolated from a female donor with multiple sclerosis, enrolled in a pregnancy study. The chain uses TRBV4-3 and TRBJ2-5, with TRBD1 matching over 8 bases. The CDR3 reads CASSPVRGLVETQYF. Written as DNA, the CDR3 is TGCGCCAGCAGCCCAGTCAGGGGGCTGGTAGAGACCCAGTACTTC.